A selection of T cell receptor beta chains follows, all from one sample in a study of tumor and adjacent non-tumor tissue in lung cancer. TCRdb called the multiplex PCR reads again in MiXCR, with one record for every CDR3 protein. This repertoire shows about 86,000 distinct CDR3 sequences, roughly 77% found once; its top ten account for 21%. The sequencing sample was made of distant non-tumor lung tissue. All receptors derive from a woman aged 45 to 65 with non-small cell lung cancer. Each CDR3 is given with its conserved first and last residue. D genes are given only for firm matches. Size tells how often a clone was seen (once, few, many) or the class of an expanded clone, and some rows leave it out.

D	V	J	size	CDR3	DNA
TRBD1	TRBV6-5	TRBJ1-2	once	CASSHGADRGFFGHIF	TGTGCCAGCAGCCACGGTGCCGACAGGGGGTTCTTCGGCCACATCTTC
-	TRBV12-3/TRBV12-4	TRBJ2-7	-	CASSLVWDSYEEYF	TGTGCAAGCAGTTTAGTTTGGGACTCCTACGAGGAGTACTTC
-	TRBV5-4	TRBJ2-5	-	CASSPVPLGRLETQYF	TGTGCTAGCAGCCCAGTACCCCTCGGAAGGCTGGAGACCCAGTACTTC
-	TRBV11-2	TRBJ1-5	-	CAGNLEDRGSQPLHF	TGTGCCGGCAACTTAGAAGACAGAGGTTCCCAGCCCCTGCATTTT
TRBD1	TRBV5-6	TRBJ2-1	medium-sized	CASSSTGHNEQFF	TGTGCCAGCAGCTCGACAGGGCACAATGAGCAGTTCTTC
TRBD1	TRBV4-1	TRBJ2-5	medium-sized	CASSQEGTGKETQYF	TGCGCCAGCAGCCAAGAGGGGACAGGGAAAGAGACCCAGTACTTC
-	TRBV11-2	TRBJ1-1	-	CASSLNIEALF	TGTGCCAGCAGCTTGAACATTGAAGCTCTCTTT
TRBD1	TRBV24-1	TRBJ2-1	-	CDTSQNGQDYNEQFF	TGTGACACCAGTCAGAATGGACAGGACTACAATGAGCAGTTCTTC
-	TRBV10-3	TRBJ2-3	-	CAISEACPNTDTQYF	TGTGCCATCAGTGAGGCTTGCCCTAACACAGATACGCAGTATTTT
-	TRBV12-3/TRBV12-4	TRBJ2-2	-	CASNLAEETGELFF	TGTGCCAGCAATTTAGCGGAAGAGACCGGGGAGCTGTTTTTT
-	TRBV12-3/TRBV12-4	TRBJ2-1	many	CASSLNRDEQFF	TGTGCCAGCAGTTTAAACAGGGATGAGCAGTTCTTC
-	TRBV6-6	TRBJ1-1	-	CASSFEGQVNIEAFF	TGTGCCAGTAGTTTTGAGGGGCAGGTGAACATTGAAGCTTTCTTT